This T cell receptor (beta chain) appears in the sequencing data of a study of blood T cells in healthy people across ages. Study conclusions and caveats: More naive CD4+ cells and higher diversity marked long-lived donors relative to aged donors.

CDR1 and CDR2 from the germline V gene are SGHAT and FQDESV (reference sequence). The CDR3 sequence is 12 residues long. With 5 bases removed from V and 3 bases from J, the gap between germline ends came to 8 bases. Using a J-beta primer mix together with a sample-barcoded 5' primer, a second PCR was run for roughly 7 to 12 cycles. The study obtained at least 2.5 million CDR3-containing paired-end reads from every sample. TCRdb recomputed calls from the 5' RACE reads with MiXCR, one row per CDR3 protein. This table holds over 1,500,000 distinct CDR3 sequences, about two fifths found once. Many counts were recorded for this clonotype. Its antigen is still unknown.

This clonotype was obtained from a human donor in good health. Sample: blood. This rearrangement joins TRBV11-1 to TRBJ2-7; D possibly corresponds to TRBD1 (6 bases). CDR3 in amino acids: CASSKDSYEQYF. As DNA, the CDR3 is TGTGCCAGCAGCAAGGACAGCTACGAGCAGTACTTC.